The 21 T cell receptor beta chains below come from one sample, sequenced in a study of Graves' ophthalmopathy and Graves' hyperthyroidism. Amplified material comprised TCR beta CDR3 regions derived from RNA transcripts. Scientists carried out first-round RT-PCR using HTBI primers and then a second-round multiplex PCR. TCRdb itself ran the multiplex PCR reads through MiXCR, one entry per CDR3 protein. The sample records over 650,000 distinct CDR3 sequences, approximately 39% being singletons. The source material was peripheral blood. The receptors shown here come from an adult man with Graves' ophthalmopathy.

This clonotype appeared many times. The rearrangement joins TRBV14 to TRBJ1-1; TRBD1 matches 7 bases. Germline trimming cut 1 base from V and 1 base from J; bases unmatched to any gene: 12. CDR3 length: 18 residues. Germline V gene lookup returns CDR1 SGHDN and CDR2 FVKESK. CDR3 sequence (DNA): TGTGCCAGCAGCCAAGCCGGCGCAAGGGGACAGACGAACACTGAAGCTTTCTTT. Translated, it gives CASSQAGARGQTNTEAFF.

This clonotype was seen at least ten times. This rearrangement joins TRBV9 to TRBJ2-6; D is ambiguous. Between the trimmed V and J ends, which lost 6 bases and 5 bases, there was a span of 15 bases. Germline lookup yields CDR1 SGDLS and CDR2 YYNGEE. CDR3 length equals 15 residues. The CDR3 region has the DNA TGTGCCAGCATCCTGACTCTTCCCTGGGCCAACGTCCTGACTTTC. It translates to CASILTLPWANVLTF.

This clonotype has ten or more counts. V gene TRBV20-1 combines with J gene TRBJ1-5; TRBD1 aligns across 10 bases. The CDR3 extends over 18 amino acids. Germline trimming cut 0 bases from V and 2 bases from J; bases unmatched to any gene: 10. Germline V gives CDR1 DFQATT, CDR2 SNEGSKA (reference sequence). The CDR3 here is CSARDPWTGGGGNQPQHF. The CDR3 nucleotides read TGCAGTGCTAGAGATCCCTGGACAGGGGGAGGAGGCAATCAGCCCCAGCATTTT.

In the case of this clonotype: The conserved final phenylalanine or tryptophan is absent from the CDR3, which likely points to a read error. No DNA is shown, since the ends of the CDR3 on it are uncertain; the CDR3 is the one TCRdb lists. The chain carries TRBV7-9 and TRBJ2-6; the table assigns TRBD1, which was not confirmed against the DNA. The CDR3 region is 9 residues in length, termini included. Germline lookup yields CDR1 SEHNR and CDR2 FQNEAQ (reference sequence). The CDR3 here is CASSLDPGQ.

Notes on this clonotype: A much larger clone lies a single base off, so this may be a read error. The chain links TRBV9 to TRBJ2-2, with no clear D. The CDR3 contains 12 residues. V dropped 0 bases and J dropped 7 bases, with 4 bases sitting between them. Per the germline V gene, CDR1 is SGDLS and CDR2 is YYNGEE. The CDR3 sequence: CASSVGSGELFF. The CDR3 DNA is TGTGCCAGCAGCGTAGGGAGCGGGGAGCTGTTTTTT.

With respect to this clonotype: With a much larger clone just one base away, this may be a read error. Here the CDR3 DNA reads TGTGCCATCAGATCCGGGACAGGGGTCTCACCCCTCCACTTT. It is translated as CAIRSGTGVSPLHF. This chain joins TRBV2 and TRBJ1-6, with 10 bases fitting TRBD1. V shed 10 bases, J shed 10 bases, and the junction held 10 bases outside the gene matches. The CDR3 runs to 14 residues. Germline CDR1 reads SNHLY; CDR2 reads FYNNEI.

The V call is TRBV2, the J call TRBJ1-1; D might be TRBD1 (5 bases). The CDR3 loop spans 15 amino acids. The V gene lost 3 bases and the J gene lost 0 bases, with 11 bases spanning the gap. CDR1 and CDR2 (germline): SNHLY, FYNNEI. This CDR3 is CASSDRAQMNTEAFF. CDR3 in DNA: TGTGCCAGCAGTGACAGGGCACAAATGAACACTGAAGCTTTCTTT. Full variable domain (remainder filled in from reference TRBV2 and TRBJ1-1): EPEVTQTPSHQVTQMGQEVILRCVPISNHLYFYWYRQILGQKVEFLVSFYNNEISEKSEIFDDQFSVERPDGSNFTLKIRSTKLEDSAMYFCASSDRAQMNTEAFFGQGTRLTVV.

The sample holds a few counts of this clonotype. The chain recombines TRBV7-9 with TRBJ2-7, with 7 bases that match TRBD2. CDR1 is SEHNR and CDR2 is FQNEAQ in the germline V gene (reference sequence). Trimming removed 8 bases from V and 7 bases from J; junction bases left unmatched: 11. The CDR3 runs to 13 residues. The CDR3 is CASSPGLPVEQYF. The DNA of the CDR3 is TGTGCCAGCTCACCGGGACTACCGGTTGAGCAGTACTTC.

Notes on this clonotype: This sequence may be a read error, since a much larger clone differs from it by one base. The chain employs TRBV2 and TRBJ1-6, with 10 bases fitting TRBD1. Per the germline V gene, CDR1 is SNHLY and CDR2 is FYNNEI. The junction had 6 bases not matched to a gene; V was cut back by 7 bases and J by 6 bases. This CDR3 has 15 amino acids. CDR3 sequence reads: CASTATGGGNSPLHF. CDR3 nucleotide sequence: TGTGCCAGCACTGCGACAGGGGGCGGTAATTCACCCCTCCACTTT.

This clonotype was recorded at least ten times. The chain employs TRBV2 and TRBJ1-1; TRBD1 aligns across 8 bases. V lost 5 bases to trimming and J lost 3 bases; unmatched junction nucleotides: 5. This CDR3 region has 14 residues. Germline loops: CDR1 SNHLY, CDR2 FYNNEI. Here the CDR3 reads CASSTTGGHTEAFF. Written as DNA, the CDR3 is TGTGCCAGCAGTACAACAGGGGGTCACACTGAAGCTTTCTTT.

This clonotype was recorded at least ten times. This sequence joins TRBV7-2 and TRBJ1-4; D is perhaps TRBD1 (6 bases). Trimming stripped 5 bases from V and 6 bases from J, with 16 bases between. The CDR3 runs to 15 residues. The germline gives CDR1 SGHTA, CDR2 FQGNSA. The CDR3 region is CASSLTRGSYEKLFF. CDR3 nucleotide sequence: TGTGCCAGCAGCCTGACCAGGGGTAGTTATGAAAAACTGTTTTTT.

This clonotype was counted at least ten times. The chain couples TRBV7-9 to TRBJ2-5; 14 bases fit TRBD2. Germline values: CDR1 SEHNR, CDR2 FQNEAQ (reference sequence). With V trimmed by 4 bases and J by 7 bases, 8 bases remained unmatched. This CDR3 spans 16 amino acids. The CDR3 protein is CASSSRLAGGPVTQYF. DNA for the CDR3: TGTGCCAGCAGCTCTCGACTAGCGGGGGGGCCTGTGACCCAGTACTTC. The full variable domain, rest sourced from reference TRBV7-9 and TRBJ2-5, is DTGVSQNPRHKITKRGQNVTFRCDPISEHNRLYWYRQTLGQGPEFLTYFQNEAQLEKSRLLSDRFSAERPKGSFSTLEIQRTEQGDSAMYLCASSSRLAGGPVTQYFGPGTRLLVL.

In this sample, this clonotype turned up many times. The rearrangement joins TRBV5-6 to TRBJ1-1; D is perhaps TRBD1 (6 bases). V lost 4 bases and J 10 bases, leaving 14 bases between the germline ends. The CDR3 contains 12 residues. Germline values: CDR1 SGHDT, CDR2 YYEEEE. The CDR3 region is CASSSTGYGAFF. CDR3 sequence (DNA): TGTGCCAGCAGCAGTACAGGGTACGGAGCTTTCTTT. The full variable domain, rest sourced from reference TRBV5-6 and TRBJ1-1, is DAGVTQSPTHLIKTRGQQVTLRCSPKSGHDTVSWYQQALGQGPQFIFQYYEEEERQRGNFPDRFSGHQFPNYSSELNVNALLLGDSALYLCASSSTGYGAFFGQGTRLTVV.

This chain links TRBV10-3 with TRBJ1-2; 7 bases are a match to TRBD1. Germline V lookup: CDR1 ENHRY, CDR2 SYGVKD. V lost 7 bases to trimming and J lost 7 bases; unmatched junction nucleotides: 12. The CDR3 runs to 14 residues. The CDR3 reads CAINVGTASGGYTF. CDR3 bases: TGTGCCATCAACGTTGGGACAGCCAGCGGTGGCTACACCTTC.

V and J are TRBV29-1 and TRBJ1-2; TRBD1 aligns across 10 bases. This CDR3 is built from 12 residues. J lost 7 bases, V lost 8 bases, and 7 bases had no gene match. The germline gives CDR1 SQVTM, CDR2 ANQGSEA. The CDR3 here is CSQDGTGAGYTF. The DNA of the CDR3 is TGCAGCCAAGATGGGACAGGGGCTGGCTACACCTTC.

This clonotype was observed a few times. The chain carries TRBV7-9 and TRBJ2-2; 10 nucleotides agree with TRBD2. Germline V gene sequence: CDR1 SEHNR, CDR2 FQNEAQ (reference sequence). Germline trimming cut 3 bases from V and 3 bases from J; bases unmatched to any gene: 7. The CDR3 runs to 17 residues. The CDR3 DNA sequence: TGTGCCAGCAGCTTCGAGCGGGGGGGTCATTACACCGGGGAGCTGTTTTTT. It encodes CASSFERGGHYTGELFF. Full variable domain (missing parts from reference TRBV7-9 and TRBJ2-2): DTGVSQNPRHKITKRGQNVTFRCDPISEHNRLYWYRQTLGQGPEFLTYFQNEAQLEKSRLLSDRFSAERPKGSFSTLEIQRTEQGDSAMYLCASSFERGGHYTGELFFGEGSRLTVL.

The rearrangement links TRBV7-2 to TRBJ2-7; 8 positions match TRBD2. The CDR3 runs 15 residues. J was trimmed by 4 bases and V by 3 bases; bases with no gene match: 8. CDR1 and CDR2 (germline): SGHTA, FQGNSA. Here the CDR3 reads CASSLTLSGSYEQYF. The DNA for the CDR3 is TGTGCCAGCAGCTTGACGTTGAGCGGGAGTTACGAGCAGTACTTC.

This CDR3 reads CASSEKRVGQSSGNTIYF. CDR3 coding DNA: TGTGCCAGCAGTGAAAAGAGGGTGGGACAGAGCTCTGGAAACACCATATATTTT. This chain joins TRBV25-1 and TRBJ1-3, with 7 bases matching TRBD1. Trimming cost V 2 bases and J 0 bases; bases outside gene matches: 10. This CDR3 is 18 amino acids long. Germline V gives CDR1 MGHDK, CDR2 SYGVNS.

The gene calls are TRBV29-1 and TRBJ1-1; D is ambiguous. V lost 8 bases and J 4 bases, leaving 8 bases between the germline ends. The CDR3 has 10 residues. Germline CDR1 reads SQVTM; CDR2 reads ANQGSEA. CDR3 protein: CSYGGTEAFF. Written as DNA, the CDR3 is TGCAGCTACGGTGGCACTGAAGCTTTCTTT.

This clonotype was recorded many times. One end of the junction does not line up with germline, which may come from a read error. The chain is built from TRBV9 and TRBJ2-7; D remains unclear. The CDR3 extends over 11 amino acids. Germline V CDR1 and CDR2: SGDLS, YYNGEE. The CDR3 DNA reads TGCGCCAGCAGCCCAGGCCACGAGCAGTACTTC. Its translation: CASSPGHEQYF. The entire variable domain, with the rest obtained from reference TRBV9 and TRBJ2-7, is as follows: DSGVTQTPKHLITATGQRVTLRCSPRSGDLSVYWYQQSLDQGLQFLIQYYNGEERAKGNILERFSAQQFPDLHSELNLSSLELGDSALYFCASSPGHEQYFGPGTRLTVT.

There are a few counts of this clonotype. The CDR3 nucleotides are TGTGCCAGCAGCTTAATCTTACAGGGGGGGTACCATGGCTACACCTTC. The encoded protein is CASSLILQGGYHGYTF. The rearrangement links TRBV7-2 to TRBJ1-2, with TRBD1 identical over 8 bases. The ends lost 2 bases at V and 6 bases at J; junction bases unmatched: 11. CDR1 is SGHTA, CDR2 FQGNSA, per germline. This CDR3 has 16 residues.